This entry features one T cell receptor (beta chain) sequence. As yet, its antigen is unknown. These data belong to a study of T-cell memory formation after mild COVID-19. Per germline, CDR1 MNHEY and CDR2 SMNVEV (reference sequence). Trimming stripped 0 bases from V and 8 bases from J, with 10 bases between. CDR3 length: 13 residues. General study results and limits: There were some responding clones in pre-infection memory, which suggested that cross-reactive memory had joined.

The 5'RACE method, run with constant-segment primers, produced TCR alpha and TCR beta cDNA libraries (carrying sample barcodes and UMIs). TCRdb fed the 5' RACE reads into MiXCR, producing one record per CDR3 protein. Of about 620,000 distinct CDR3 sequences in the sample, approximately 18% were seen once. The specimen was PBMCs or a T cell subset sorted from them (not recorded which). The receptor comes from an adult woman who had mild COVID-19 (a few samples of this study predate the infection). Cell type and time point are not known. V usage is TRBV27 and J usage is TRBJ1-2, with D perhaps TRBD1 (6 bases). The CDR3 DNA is TGTGCCAGCAGTTTATCAGGGGGGGCGGGCTACACCTTC. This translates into CASSLSGGAGYTF.